Each of the 29 T cell receptor beta chains below was sequenced from the same sample in a study of T cells after yellow fever vaccination. TCRdb itself ran the 5' RACE reads through MiXCR, one entry per CDR3 protein. The profile shows more than 350,000 distinct CDR3 sequences, roughly 11% of them singletons. The sequences come from PBMCs, collected on the day of the first yellow fever vaccination. These receptors were collected from a man in his late teens or twenties who received the YFV17D yellow fever vaccine.

There are many counts of this clonotype. The rearrangement joins TRBV12-3 or TRBV12-4 to TRBJ2-5; no reliable D call. The ends were cut back, 5 bases at V and 5 bases at J, with 24 bases in the middle. The CDR3 length is 17 residues. CDR3 sequence (DNA): TGTGCCAGCAGTCCCCCGAAGTTACTACTCCAACAGGAGACCCAGTACTTC. It translates to CASSPPKLLLQQETQYF.

The rearrangement joins TRBV19 to TRBJ2-1; 8 positions match TRBD1. The V segment lost 4 bases and the J segment 6 bases; nucleotides outside the gene matches: 8. Germline assignment: CDR1 LNHDA and CDR2 SQIVND (reference sequence). The CDR3 length is 15 residues. In nucleotides, the CDR3 is TGTGCCAGTAGTAAATCCCCGACAGGGGTCAATGAGCAGTTCTTC. Its protein product is CASSKSPTGVNEQFF.

The V and J genes are TRBV12-3 or TRBV12-4 and TRBJ2-1; 9 nucleotides agree with TRBD2. After removal of 2 bases from V and 3 bases from J, the junction contained 8 bases not matched to a gene. CDR3 size: 17 residues. CDR3: CASSLWGGGALYNEQFF. CDR3 DNA sequence: TGTGCCAGCAGTTTATGGGGCGGGGGGGCCCTCTACAATGAGCAGTTCTTC.

The chain recombines TRBV20-1 with TRBJ1-4; TRBD1 aligns across 11 bases. Germline loops: CDR1 DFQATT, CDR2 SNEGSKA (reference sequence). V was pared by 5 bases and J by 5 bases, with 1 base of the junction left unmatched. The length of the CDR3 is 13 residues. DNA for the CDR3: TGCAGTGCTTGGGACAGGGGGAATGAAAAACTGTTTTTT. It is translated as CSAWDRGNEKLFF.

The chain is built from TRBV20-1 and TRBJ2-3; 10 bases match TRBD2. The germline gives CDR1 DFQATT, CDR2 SNEGSKA (reference sequence). This CDR3 contains 15 residues. Trimming took 3 bases from V and 2 from J; bases not matched to a gene: 5. This CDR3 reads CSARNSGGATDTQYF. CDR3 bases: TGCAGTGCTAGGAACAGCGGGGGGGCCACAGATACGCAGTATTTT.

The rearrangement joins TRBV12-3 or TRBV12-4 to TRBJ2-7; D is unresolved. This CDR3 is 13 amino acids long. V gave up 9 bases and J gave up 6 bases, with 18 bases separating them. The DNA for the CDR3 is TGTGCCAGTGCTGGCTGTCTTGGGTGCGAGCAGTACTTC. Translating gives CASAGCLGCEQYF.

This clonotype was counted ten times or more. V and J are TRBV12-3 or TRBV12-4 and TRBJ2-3, with D hard to call. V was cut by 3 bases and J by 5 bases, with 9 bases left in between. CDR3 length equals 13 residues. Here the CDR3 reads CASSFSWGDTQYF. DNA for the CDR3: TGTGCCAGCAGTTTTTCCTGGGGAGATACGCAGTATTTT.

This clonotype was detected a few times. V is TRBV19 and J is TRBJ1-6; D uncertain. This CDR3 comprises 15 residues. The V gene's germline CDR1 is LNHDA and CDR2 SQIVND (reference sequence). The V end was cut by 0 bases, the J end by 10 bases, with 13 bases between. CDR3 sequence: CASSIDPSGFSPLHF. CDR3 nucleotides: TGTGCCAGTAGTATAGATCCCTCGGGATTCTCACCCCTCCACTTT. The entire variable domain, with the rest obtained from reference TRBV19 and TRBJ1-6, is as follows: DGGITQSPKYLFRKEGQNVTLSCEQNLNHDAMYWYRQDPGQGLRLIYYSQIVNDFQKGDIAEGYSVSREKKESFPLTVTSAQKNPTAFYLCASSIDPSGFSPLHFGNGTRLTVT.

This clonotype was seen ten or more times. V gene TRBV6-5 combines with J gene TRBJ2-3; the D is unclear. The V end was cut by 0 bases, the J end by 7 bases, with 2 bases between. CDR3 length: 11 residues. Germline loops: CDR1 MNHEY, CDR2 SVGAGI. CDR3: CASSYSHTQYF. CDR3 nucleotide sequence: TGTGCCAGCAGTTACTCTCATACGCAGTATTTT.

The gene calls are TRBV11-2 and TRBJ1-2; D uncertain. CDR3 size: 14 residues. Germline-derived CDR1 and CDR2 are SGHAT and FQNNGV. V lost 1 base, J lost 4 bases, and 10 bases lay in between. The CDR3 coding sequence is TGTGCCAGCAGCTTAGGAATGGACCTCTATGGCTACACCTTC. Its translation is CASSLGMDLYGYTF.

This clonotype occurred many times. The V call is TRBV28, the J call TRBJ2-7; D is ambiguous. V was shortened by 6 bases and J by 4 bases, with 7 bases between the two germline ends. The CDR3 is 11 residues long. Germline V gene sequence: CDR1 MDHEN, CDR2 SYDVKM. The CDR3, as DNA: TGTGCCAGCAGCCCGGGTTACGAGCAGTACGTC. Amino acids: CASSPGYEQYV.

This chain joins TRBV5-1 and TRBJ2-5, with D perhaps matching TRBD1 or TRBD2 (5 bases each). Trimming pared 7 bases from V and 9 bases from J, leaving 25 bases between. The CDR3 length is 15 residues. Germline V gene data show CDR1 as SGHRS and CDR2 as YFSETQ. This CDR3 reads CASGTAGPPLGAQYF. Here the CDR3 DNA reads TGCGCCAGCGGGACGGCGGGCCCCCCACTTGGTGCCCAGTACTTC. The full variable domain, completed using reference TRBV5-1 and TRBJ2-5, is KAGVTQTPRYLIKTRGQQVTLSCSPISGHRSVSWYQQTPGQGLQFLFEYFSETQRNKGNFPGRFSGRQFSNSRSEMNVSTLELGDSALYLCASGTAGPPLGAQYFGPGTRLLVL.

This chain joins TRBV4-2 and TRBJ2-1; TRBD1 agrees at 7 bases. The CDR3 loop spans 15 amino acids. With V trimmed by 5 bases and J by 8 bases, 12 bases remained unmatched. Per germline, CDR1 LGHNA and CDR2 YNFKEQ. Here the CDR3 reads CASSVRTGPHDEQFF. The DNA for the CDR3 is TGTGCCAGCAGCGTTAGGACAGGCCCACACGATGAGCAGTTCTTC.

This clonotype was detected a few times. The chain joins TRBV12-3 or TRBV12-4 to TRBJ2-4; 13 bases are a match to TRBD2. This CDR3 has 14 residues. V was clipped by 11 bases and J by 8 bases; unmatched bases: 9. CDR3: CASRTSGGSDIQYF. CDR3 nucleotides: TGTGCCTCCAGGACTAGCGGGGGTAGCGACATTCAGTACTTC.

The chain has TRBV4-1 and TRBJ1-3, with D tentatively TRBD1 (6 bases). This CDR3 contains 14 residues. Germline V gene data show CDR1 as MGHRA and CDR2 as YSYEKL. Trimming removed 0 bases from V and 8 bases from J, with 11 bases in between. The CDR3 spells CASSQDPGADTIYF. For the CDR3, the DNA is TGCGCCAGCAGCCAAGACCCAGGGGCTGACACCATATATTTT.

This clonotype came up a few times. The chain combines TRBV6-1 with TRBJ2-1, with TRBD2 matching 9 bases. The junction had 13 bases not matched to a gene; V was cut back by 5 bases and J by 8 bases. This CDR3 contains 16 residues. Germline assignment: CDR1 MNHNS and CDR2 SASEGT. For the CDR3, the DNA is TGTGCCAGCAGTATTAGCGGGGGCAGTGGTTCGGATGAGCAGTTCTTC. The encoded protein is CASSISGGSGSDEQFF.

The chain carries TRBV2 and TRBJ2-5; 10 bases align to TRBD2. Per the germline V gene, CDR1 is SNHLY and CDR2 is FYNNEI. With 6 bases clipped from V and 3 bases from J, the junction kept 7 bases outside the gene matches. CDR3 length: 15 amino acids. DNA for the CDR3: TGTGCCAGCAGGGCTCTAGCGGGGGCCAAAGAGACCCAGTACTTC. Encoded protein: CASRALAGAKETQYF.

The V call is TRBV27, the J call TRBJ2-2; 7 nucleotides align to TRBD2. CDR1 is MNHEY, CDR2 SMNVEV, per germline (reference sequence). Trimming took 3 bases from V and 7 from J; bases not matched to a gene: 2. The CDR3 is 13 amino acids. The CDR3: CASSLWGGGELFF. CDR3 bases: TGTGCCAGCAGTTTGTGGGGGGGCGGGGAGCTGTTTTTT.

The rearrangement uses TRBV6-2 or TRBV6-3 and TRBJ1-2; D not certain. CDR3 length: 16 residues. V lost 2 bases, J lost 6 bases, and 19 bases lay in between. Germline CDR1 MNHEY, CDR2 SVGEGT. The CDR3 loop is CASSYAMRLAKDGYTF. In DNA, the CDR3 is TGTGCCAGCAGTTACGCGATGAGGCTGGCAAAAGATGGCTACACCTTC.

V usage is TRBV5-6 and J usage is TRBJ2-7; a weak D match, TRBD1 (6 bases). Looked up from germline, CDR1 is SGHDT and CDR2 is YYEEEE. CDR3 size: 13 residues. V was cut by 7 bases and J by 3 bases, with 14 bases left in between. Here the CDR3 reads CASGLGDNYEQYF. Here the CDR3 DNA reads TGTGCCAGCGGCCTCGGGGACAACTACGAGCAGTACTTC.

This clonotype was seen at least ten times. This chain links TRBV6-2 or TRBV6-3 with TRBJ2-7; D is perhaps TRBD1 (5 bases). Trimming removed 6 bases at V and 2 bases at J, with 14 bases between. Germline V CDR1 and CDR2: MNHEY, SVGEGT. The CDR3 runs to 14 residues. The CDR3, as DNA: TGTGCCAGCAGACAGGACACATTCACCTACGAGCAGTACGTC. This gives the protein CASRQDTFTYEQYV.

This chain joins TRBV12-3 or TRBV12-4 and TRBJ2-7; the D is unclear. CDR3 length equals 12 residues. Trimming removed 6 bases at V and 2 bases at J, with 8 bases between. CDR3: CASSRAPYEQYF. The CDR3 DNA reads as TGTGCCAGCAGCCGTGCCCCCTACGAGCAGTACTTC.

This clonotype appeared a few times. The chain joins TRBV12-3 or TRBV12-4 to TRBJ1-2; a possible D gene is TRBD1 (6 bases). CDR3 size: 13 residues. V was shortened by 6 bases and J by 6 bases, with 14 bases between the two germline ends. CDR3 sequence reads: CASSRRGPDGYTF. In DNA, the CDR3 is TGTGCCAGCAGCCGACGGGGGCCCGATGGCTACACCTTC.

This clonotype was detected many times. The rearrangement links TRBV5-1 to TRBJ1-1; the match to TRBD1 covers 10 bases. V shed 1 base and J 4 bases; nucleotides not matched to a gene: 4. The CDR3 contains 15 residues. CDR1 is SGHRS, CDR2 YFSETQ, per germline. The CDR3 DNA reads TGCGCCAGCAGCTTGTGGACAGGGGGGGGCACTGAAGCTTTCTTT. Its protein is CASSLWTGGGTEAFF.

The chain has TRBV27 and TRBJ2-5; either TRBD1 or TRBD2 may fit D (5 bases each). The CDR3 has 13 residues. Trimming left V 3 bases short and J 5 bases short, with 10 bases between. The germline CDR1 and CDR2 sequences are MNHEY and SMNVEV (reference sequence). Written as DNA, the CDR3 is TGTGCCAGCAGTTTTAGGGACGGGGAGACCCAGTACTTC. Protein sequence: CASSFRDGETQYF.

The rearrangement links TRBV5-1 to TRBJ1-6, with D hard to call. The V end was cut by 4 bases, the J end by 7 bases, with 12 bases between. Germline V gene sequence: CDR1 SGHRS, CDR2 YFSETQ. The length of the CDR3 is 14 residues. CDR3 sequence (DNA): TGCGCCAGCAGCGCCGTAGACGCGAATTCACCCCTCCACTTT. This encodes CASSAVDANSPLHF.

There are a few counts of this clonotype. The V call is TRBV2, the J call TRBJ2-7, with D perhaps TRBD1 (6 bases). Germline lookup yields CDR1 SNHLY and CDR2 FYNNEI. The CDR3 spans 14 residues. V was trimmed by 4 bases and J by 4 bases, leaving 14 bases between them. CDR3 amino acids: CASSVGTSRYEQYF. CDR3 in DNA: TGTGCCAGCAGTGTTGGGACATCGCGATACGAGCAGTACTTC.

The gene calls are TRBV24-1 and TRBJ2-5; 7 bases are shared with TRBD1. This CDR3 has 14 residues. The V gene end was trimmed by 4 bases and the J gene end by 1 base; junction bases not matched to a gene: 2. Germline V gene data show CDR1 as KGHDR and CDR2 as SFDVKD. CDR3 protein: CATSDRDSQETQYF. The DNA of the CDR3 is TGTGCCACCAGTGACCGGGACAGCCAAGAGACCCAGTACTTC.

The chain recombines TRBV7-2 with TRBJ1-6, with TRBD1 matching 9 bases. With 5 bases clipped from V and 8 bases from J, the junction kept 7 bases outside the gene matches. The CDR3 sequence is 15 residues long. Germline lookup yields CDR1 SGHTA and CDR2 FQGNSA. The CDR3 region is CASSPAGQGYSPLHF. In nucleotides, the CDR3 is TGTGCCAGCAGCCCCGCCGGACAGGGGTATTCACCCCTCCACTTT.